The clone carrying this T cell receptor (beta chain) was seen at least ten times. Its specificity is unknown. The data derive from a study of T-cell memory formation after mild COVID-19. Turning to the study itself: Among the donors, TCR clusters were largely specific to each donor. Notes on the study in general: In second-wave clones peaking day 37, SARS-CoV-2 specificity remained unconfirmed. Shrinking CD4+ clones were chiefly CM and EM; CD8+ ones were chiefly EMRA.

TCR alpha and TCR beta cDNA libraries carrying sample barcodes and UMIs were produced by 5'RACE using constant-segment primers. Using its own MiXCR run on the 5' RACE reads, TCRdb lists one record per CDR3 protein. The table records approximately 100,000 distinct CDR3 sequences, about 15% of them present only once. This TCR was sampled from an adult woman who had mild COVID-19 (a few samples of this study predate the infection). Cell type and time point are not known. The sample taken for sequencing was PBMCs or a T cell subset sorted from them (not recorded which).

The CDR3 sequence is CASSDSLVTGRDGYTF. The CDR3 coding sequence is TGTGCCAGCAGTGACTCATTGGTGACAGGGCGGGATGGCTACACCTTC. The chain recombines TRBV6-4 with TRBJ1-2, with 7 bases identical to TRBD1. The CDR3 is 16 residues long. V shed 0 bases, J shed 6 bases, and the junction held 10 bases outside the gene matches. Germline V gene lookup returns CDR1 MRHNA and CDR2 SNTAGT.